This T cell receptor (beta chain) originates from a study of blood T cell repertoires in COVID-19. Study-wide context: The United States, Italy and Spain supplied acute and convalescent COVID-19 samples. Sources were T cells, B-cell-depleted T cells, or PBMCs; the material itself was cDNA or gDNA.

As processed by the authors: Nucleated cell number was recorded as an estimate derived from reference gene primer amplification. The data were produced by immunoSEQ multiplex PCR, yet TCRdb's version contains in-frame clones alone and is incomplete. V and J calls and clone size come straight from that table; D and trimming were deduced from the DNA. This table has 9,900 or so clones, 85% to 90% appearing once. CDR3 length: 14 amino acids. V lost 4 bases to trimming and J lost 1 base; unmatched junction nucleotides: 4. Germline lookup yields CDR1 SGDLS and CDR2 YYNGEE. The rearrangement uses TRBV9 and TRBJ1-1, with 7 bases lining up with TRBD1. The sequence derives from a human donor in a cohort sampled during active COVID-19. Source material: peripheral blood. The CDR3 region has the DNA TGTGCCAGCAGCCCCCGGACAGGGAACACTGAAGCTTTCTTT. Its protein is CASSPRTGNTEAFF.